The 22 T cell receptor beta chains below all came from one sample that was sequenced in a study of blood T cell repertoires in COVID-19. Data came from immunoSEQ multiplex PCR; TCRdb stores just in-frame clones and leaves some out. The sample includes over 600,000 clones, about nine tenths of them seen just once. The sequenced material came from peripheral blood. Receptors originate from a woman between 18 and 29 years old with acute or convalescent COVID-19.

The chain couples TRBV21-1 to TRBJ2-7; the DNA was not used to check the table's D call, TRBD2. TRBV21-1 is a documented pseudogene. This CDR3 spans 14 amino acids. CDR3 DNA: TGTGCCAGCAGCAAAGTTAGGACTCTCTACGAGCAGTACTTC. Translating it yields CASSKVRTLYEQYF.

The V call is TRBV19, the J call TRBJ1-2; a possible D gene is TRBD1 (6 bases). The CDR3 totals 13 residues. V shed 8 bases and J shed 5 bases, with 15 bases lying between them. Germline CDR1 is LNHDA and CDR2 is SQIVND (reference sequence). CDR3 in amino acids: CASRLIQGYGYTF. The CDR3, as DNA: TGTGCCAGTCGACTCATACAGGGTTATGGCTACACCTTC.

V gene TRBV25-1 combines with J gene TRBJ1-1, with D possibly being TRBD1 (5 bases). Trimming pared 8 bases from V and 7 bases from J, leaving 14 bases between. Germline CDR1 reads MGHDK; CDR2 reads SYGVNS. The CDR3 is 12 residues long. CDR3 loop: CASCRVTLEAFF. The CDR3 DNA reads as TGTGCCAGCTGCAGGGTGACCCTTGAAGCTTTCTTT.

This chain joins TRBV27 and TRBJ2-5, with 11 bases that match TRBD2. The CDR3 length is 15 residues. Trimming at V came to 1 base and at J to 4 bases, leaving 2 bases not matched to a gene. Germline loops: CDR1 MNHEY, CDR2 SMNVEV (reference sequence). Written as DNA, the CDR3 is TGTGCCAGCAGTTTATTGGGGACTAGCGGAGAGACCCAGTACTTC. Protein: CASSLLGTSGETQYF.

CDR3: CASSQGGVYEQYF. The CDR3 DNA follows: TGCGCCAGCAGCCAAGGGGGGGTCTACGAGCAGTACTTC. The rearrangement links TRBV4-1 to TRBJ2-7, with D perhaps matching TRBD2 (6 bases). Germline V gene lookup returns CDR1 MGHRA and CDR2 YSYEKL. The CDR3 length is 13 residues. V was pared by 1 base and J by 3 bases, with 7 bases between.

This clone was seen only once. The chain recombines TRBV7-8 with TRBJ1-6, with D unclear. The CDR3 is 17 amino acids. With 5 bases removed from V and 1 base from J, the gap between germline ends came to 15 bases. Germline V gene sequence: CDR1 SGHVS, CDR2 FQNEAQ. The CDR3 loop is CASSAGAGNSYNSPLHF. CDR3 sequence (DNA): TGTGCCAGCAGCGCGGGCGCCGGGAATTCCTATAATTCACCCCTCCACTTT.

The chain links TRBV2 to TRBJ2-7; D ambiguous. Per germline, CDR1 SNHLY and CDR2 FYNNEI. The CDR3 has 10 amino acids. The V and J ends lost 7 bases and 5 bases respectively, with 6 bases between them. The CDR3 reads CASKENEQYF. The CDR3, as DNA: TGTGCCAGCAAGGAGAACGAGCAGTACTTC.

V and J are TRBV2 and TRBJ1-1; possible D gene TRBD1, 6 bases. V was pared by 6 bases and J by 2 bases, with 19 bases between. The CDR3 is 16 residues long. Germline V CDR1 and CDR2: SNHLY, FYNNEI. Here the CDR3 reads CASRKGGGQVNTEAFF. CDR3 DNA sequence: TGTGCCAGCAGGAAGGGTGGGGGCCAGGTCAACACTGAAGCTTTCTTT.

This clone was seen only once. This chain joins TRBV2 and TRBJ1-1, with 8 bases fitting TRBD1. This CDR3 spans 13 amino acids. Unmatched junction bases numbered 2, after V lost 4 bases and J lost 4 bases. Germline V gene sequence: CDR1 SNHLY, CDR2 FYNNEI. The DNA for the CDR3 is TGTGCCAGCAGTGGGACAGGGTTCACTGAAGCTTTCTTT. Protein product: CASSGTGFTEAFF.

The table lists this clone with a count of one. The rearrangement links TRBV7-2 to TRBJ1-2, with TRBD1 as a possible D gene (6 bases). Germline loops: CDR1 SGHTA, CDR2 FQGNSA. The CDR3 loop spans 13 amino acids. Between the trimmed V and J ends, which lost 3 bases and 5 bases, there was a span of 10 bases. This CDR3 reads CASSFDRWYGYTF. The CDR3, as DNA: TGTGCCAGCAGCTTCGACAGGTGGTATGGCTACACCTTC.

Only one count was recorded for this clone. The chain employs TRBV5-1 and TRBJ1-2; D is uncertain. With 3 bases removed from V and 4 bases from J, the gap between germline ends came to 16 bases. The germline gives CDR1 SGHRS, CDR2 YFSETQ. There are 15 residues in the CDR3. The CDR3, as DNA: TGCGCCAGCAGCTCCGGAATGGGCCTGGGCTATGGCTACACCTTC. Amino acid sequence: CASSSGMGLGYGYTF. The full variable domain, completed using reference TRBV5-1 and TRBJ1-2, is KAGVTQTPRYLIKTRGQQVTLSCSPISGHRSVSWYQQTPGQGLQFLFEYFSETQRNKGNFPGRFSGRQFSNSRSEMNVSTLELGDSALYLCASSSGMGLGYGYTFGSGTRLTVV.

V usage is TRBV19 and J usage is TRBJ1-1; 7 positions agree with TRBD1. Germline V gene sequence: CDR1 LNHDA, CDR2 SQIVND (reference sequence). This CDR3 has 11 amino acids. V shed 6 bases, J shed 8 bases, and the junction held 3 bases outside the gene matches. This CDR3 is CASRSGGEAFF. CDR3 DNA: TGTGCCAGTAGATCAGGGGGGGAAGCTTTCTTT.

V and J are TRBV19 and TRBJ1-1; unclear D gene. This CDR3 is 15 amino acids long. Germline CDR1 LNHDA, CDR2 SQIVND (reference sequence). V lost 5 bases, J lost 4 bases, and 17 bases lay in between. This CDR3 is CASSPAARRATEAFF. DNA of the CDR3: TGTGCCAGTAGTCCGGCAGCAAGGAGGGCCACTGAAGCTTTCTTT.

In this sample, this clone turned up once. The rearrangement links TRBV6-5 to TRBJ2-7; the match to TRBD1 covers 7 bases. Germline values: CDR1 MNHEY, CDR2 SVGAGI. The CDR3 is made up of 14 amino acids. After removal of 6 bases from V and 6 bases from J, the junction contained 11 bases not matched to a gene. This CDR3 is CASRPRDSISEQYF. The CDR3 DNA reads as TGTGCCAGCAGACCTCGGGACAGCATCTCCGAGCAGTACTTC.

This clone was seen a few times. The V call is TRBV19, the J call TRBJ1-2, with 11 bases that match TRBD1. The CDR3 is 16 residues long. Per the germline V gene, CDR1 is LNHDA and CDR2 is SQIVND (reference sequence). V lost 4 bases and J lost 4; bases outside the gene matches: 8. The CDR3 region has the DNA TGTGCCAGTAGTAAACAAGGACAGGGGGCTGGCTATGGCTACACCTTC. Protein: CASSKQGQGAGYGYTF.

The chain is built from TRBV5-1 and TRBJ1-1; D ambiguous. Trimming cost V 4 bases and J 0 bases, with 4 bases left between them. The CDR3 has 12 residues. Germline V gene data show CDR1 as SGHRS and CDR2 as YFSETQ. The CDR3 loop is CASSTMNTEAFF. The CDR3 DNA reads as TGCGCCAGCAGCACAATGAACACTGAAGCTTTCTTT.

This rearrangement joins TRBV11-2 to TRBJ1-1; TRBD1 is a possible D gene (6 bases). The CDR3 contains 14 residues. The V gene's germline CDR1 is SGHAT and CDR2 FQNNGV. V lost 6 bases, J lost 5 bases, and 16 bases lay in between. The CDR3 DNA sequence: TGTGCCAGCAGACAAACAGGGCGAGGAACTGAAGCTTTCTTT. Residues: CASRQTGRGTEAFF.

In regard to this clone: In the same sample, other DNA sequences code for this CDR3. Written as DNA, the CDR3 is TGTGCCAGCAGTTATTCTAGGGGCTCTGGAAACACCATATATTTT. Protein: CASSYSRGSGNTIYF. J is TRBJ1-3 and V is TRBV6-5, with a possible D match to TRBD1 (5 bases). Germline CDR1 and CDR2: MNHEY and SVGAGI. V was clipped by 3 bases and J by 0 bases, with 9 bases between them. CDR3 length: 15 residues.

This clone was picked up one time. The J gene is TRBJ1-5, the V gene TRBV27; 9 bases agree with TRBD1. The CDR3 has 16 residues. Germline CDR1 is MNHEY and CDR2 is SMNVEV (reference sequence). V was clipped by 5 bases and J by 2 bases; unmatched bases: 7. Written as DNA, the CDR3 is TGTGCCAGCAGTATACAGGGGGCGCGAGGCAATCAGCCCCAGCATTTT. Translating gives CASSIQGARGNQPQHF.

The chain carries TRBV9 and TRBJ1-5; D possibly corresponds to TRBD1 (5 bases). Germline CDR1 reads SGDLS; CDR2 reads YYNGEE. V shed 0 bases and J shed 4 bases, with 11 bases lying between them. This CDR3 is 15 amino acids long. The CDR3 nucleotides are TGTGCCAGCAGCGTAGCGGGGGGAGGTAATCAGCCCCAGCATTTT. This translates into CASSVAGGGNQPQHF.

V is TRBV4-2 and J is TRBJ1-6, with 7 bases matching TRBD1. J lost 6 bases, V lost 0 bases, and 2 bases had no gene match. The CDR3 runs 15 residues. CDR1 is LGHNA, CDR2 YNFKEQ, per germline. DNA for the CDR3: TGTGCCAGCAGCCAAGATCGGACAGGTAATTCACCCCTCCACTTT. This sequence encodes CASSQDRTGNSPLHF.

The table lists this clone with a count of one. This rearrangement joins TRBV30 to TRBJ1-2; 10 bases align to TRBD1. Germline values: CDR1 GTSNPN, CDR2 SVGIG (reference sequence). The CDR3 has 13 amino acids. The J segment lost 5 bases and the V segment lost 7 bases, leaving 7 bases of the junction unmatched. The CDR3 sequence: CASDRGNTYGYTF. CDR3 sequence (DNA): TGTGCCTCGGACAGGGGGAATACGTATGGCTACACCTTC.